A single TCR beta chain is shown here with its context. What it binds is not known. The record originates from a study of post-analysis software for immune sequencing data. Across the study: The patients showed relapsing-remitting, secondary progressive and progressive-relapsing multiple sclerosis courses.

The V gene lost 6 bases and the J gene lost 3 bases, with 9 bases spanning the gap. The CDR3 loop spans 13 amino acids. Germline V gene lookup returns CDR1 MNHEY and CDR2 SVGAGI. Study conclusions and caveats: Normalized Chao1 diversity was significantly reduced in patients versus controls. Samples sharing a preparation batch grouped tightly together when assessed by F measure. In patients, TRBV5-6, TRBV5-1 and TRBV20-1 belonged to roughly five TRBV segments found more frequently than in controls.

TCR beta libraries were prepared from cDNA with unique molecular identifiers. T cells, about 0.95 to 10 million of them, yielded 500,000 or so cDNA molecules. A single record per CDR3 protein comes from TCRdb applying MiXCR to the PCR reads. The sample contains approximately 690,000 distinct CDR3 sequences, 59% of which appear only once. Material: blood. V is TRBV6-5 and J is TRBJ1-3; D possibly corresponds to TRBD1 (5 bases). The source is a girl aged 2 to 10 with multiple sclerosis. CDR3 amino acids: CASSSGFGNTIYF. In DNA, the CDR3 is TGTGCCAGCAGCTCAGGGTTTGGAAACACCATATATTTT.